The 10 T cell receptor beta chains given below trace back to one sample, sequenced in a study of cytomegalovirus exposure and HLA in healthy donors. With 60 Vbeta and 13 Jbeta primers, the PCR was carried out. Some clones are missing from TCRdb's copy, which holds only in-frame ones; the method was immunoSEQ multiplex PCR. The table records over 200,000 clones, around four fifths of them present only once. The source material was PBMCs. Source of these receptors: a male donor in good health and CMV-seronegative.

The chain couples TRBV30 to TRBJ2-2; D might be TRBD2 (6 bases). CDR1 and CDR2 (germline): GTSNPN, SVGIG (reference sequence). V was cut by 2 bases and J by 10 bases, with 17 bases left in between. This CDR3 comprises 14 residues. The CDR3 protein is CAWSSTSNVAELFF. In DNA form, the CDR3 reads TGTGCCTGGAGTTCGACTAGTAATGTGGCGGAGCTGTTTTTT.

This clone was recorded once. The chain uses TRBV5-1 and TRBJ2-7; 12 bases fit TRBD2. After removal of 3 bases from V and 5 bases from J, the junction contained 12 bases not matched to a gene. The CDR3 consists of 17 residues. Germline assignment: CDR1 SGHRS and CDR2 YFSETQ. The CDR3 sequence is CASSSSGLAGGPHEQYF. The DNA for the CDR3 is TGCGCCAGCAGCTCGTCTGGTCTAGCGGGAGGGCCCCACGAGCAGTACTTC.

This sequence joins TRBV19 and TRBJ2-7; 12 nucleotides match TRBD2. Germline V gene sequence: CDR1 LNHDA, CDR2 SQIVND (reference sequence). This CDR3 is built from 15 residues. Germline trimming cut 6 bases from V and 2 bases from J; bases unmatched to any gene: 5. The CDR3 DNA reads as TGTGCCAGTAGGCACACTAGCGGGGGGCCCTACGAGCAGTACTTC. Protein sequence: CASRHTSGGPYEQYF.

V gene TRBV6-5 combines with J gene TRBJ1-4; a weak D match, TRBD1 (5 bases). The CDR3 extends over 15 amino acids. V was trimmed by 4 bases and J by 8 bases, leaving 17 bases between them. Germline V gene lookup returns CDR1 MNHEY and CDR2 SVGAGI. This CDR3 reads CASSWGSQAGEKLFF. The CDR3 DNA is TGTGCCAGCAGTTGGGGTTCACAGGCGGGGGAAAAACTGTTTTTT.

This clone was detected a few times. This rearrangement joins TRBV6-5 to TRBJ2-7; 10 bases align to TRBD1. This CDR3 has 14 amino acids. The trim removed 6 bases at V and 1 base at J, leaving 3 bases unmatched. In germline, CDR1 is MNHEY, CDR2 SVGAGI. The DNA for the CDR3 is TGTGCCAGCAGACGGGACAGGGGTTCCTACGAGCAGTACTTC. This translates into CASRRDRGSYEQYF.

The V gene is TRBV4-1, the J gene TRBJ2-2; TRBD1 is a possible D gene (6 bases). The V end was cut by 1 base, the J end by 5 bases, with 17 bases between. CDR1 is MGHRA and CDR2 is YSYEKL in the germline V gene. The CDR3 runs to 17 residues. Here the CDR3 reads CASSQGSRVGATGELFF. The CDR3 nucleotides are TGCGCCAGCAGCCAAGGATCAAGGGTGGGGGCTACCGGGGAGCTGTTTTTT.

The rearrangement links TRBV28 to TRBJ1-5, with 8 positions matching TRBD1. Germline CDR1 reads MDHEN; CDR2 reads SYDVKM. This CDR3 has 15 residues. V shed 4 bases and J 5 bases; nucleotides not matched to a gene: 7. The CDR3 protein is CASSSWTGSYQPQHF. The CDR3 nucleotides are TGTGCCAGCAGTTCCTGGACAGGGAGTTATCAGCCCCAGCATTTT. Combining the CDR3 with reference TRBV28 and TRBJ1-5 gives the whole variable domain DVKVTQSSRYLVKRTGEKVFLECVQDMDHENMFWYRQDPGLGLRLIYFSYDVKMKEKGDIPEGYSVSREKKERFSLILESASTNQTSMYLCASSSWTGSYQPQHFGDGTRLSIL.

The chain couples TRBV5-4 to TRBJ2-7; 9 positions agree with TRBD1. Trimming took 0 bases from V and 4 from J; bases not matched to a gene: 5. This CDR3 spans 15 amino acids. Germline loops: CDR1 SGHNT, CDR2 YYREEE (reference sequence). The CDR3: CASSLVGTGRYEQYF. CDR3 bases: TGTGCCAGCAGCTTGGTTGGGACAGGGCGGTACGAGCAGTACTTC.

The gene calls are TRBV5-1 and TRBJ2-1; 9 bases fit TRBD1. The J segment lost 4 bases and the V segment lost 6 bases, leaving 8 bases of the junction unmatched. Germline values: CDR1 SGHRS, CDR2 YFSETQ. The CDR3 loop spans 15 amino acids. The CDR3 loop is CASKGTGTGYNEQFF. The DNA of the CDR3 is TGCGCCAGCAAGGGTACAGGGACAGGGTACAATGAGCAGTTCTTC.

The chain employs TRBV2 and TRBJ2-1; the match to TRBD2 covers 8 bases. Looked up from germline, CDR1 is SNHLY and CDR2 is FYNNEI. This CDR3 has 15 residues. J was trimmed by 5 bases and V by 1 base; bases with no gene match: 4. For the CDR3, the DNA is TGTGCCAGCAGTGAAGTTGCGGGAGGTAACAATGAGCAGTTCTTC. It specifies CASSEVAGGNNEQFF.